This T cell receptor (beta chain) was captured in a study of T cells after yellow fever vaccination (dated by TCRdb to about 2019). Regarding the research as a whole: Libraries from fractions with low cell numbers were prepared with the SMART-Seq v4 Ultra Low Input RNA kit. Bulk TCR alpha and beta repertoires were sequenced longitudinally to track T-cell clones before and after primary and booster YFV17D yellow fever vaccination. Two healthy male donors, one aged 18 to 30 and one aged 30 to 40 years, made up the cohort. Blood samples were taken at several timepoints before and after primary and secondary immunization, and bulk PBMC replicates and cell subsets were isolated. Summary of the overall study and its limitations: Computational filtering was required because FACS-sorted repertoires could contain abundant contaminating clonotypes from the bulk population. After the booster, most clones that had expanded after primary vaccination were detected again (over 95% of CD4 and around nine tenths of CD8), suggesting broad maintenance of memory. The secondary T-cell response was found to be weaker but faster than the primary response, with a peak reached on day 5 rather than on day 15. Because only two donors were included in the study, the extent to which the findings can be generalized is limited. A small fraction of clonotypes showed up in both the CD4 and CD8 compartments, probably as a result of convergent recombination.

The sample's treatment or condition label, in plain terms: live attenuated yellow fever vaccine strain. Two biological replicates of bulk PBMCs were collected at each blood-draw timepoint. A standard Ficoll-Paque protocol was used to isolate PBMCs from peripheral blood. TriZol was used to extract RNA from bulk PBMCs, CD4 and CD8 fractions, and dextramer-positive and dextramer-negative fractions. About this clonotype: Its antigen is not yet known. No clone much larger than this one lies a single base away; base qualities are absent.

Synthesis of TCR cDNA relied on 5'RACE template switching, a step that introduced a universal primer site along with unique molecular identifiers. Priming for cDNA synthesis came from both the TCR alpha and TCR beta constant segments. Library amplification used two PCR steps, and the second PCR step added sample barcodes and sequencing adapters. Sequencing of the libraries was done on either Illumina HiSeq 2500 (2x100 bp) or NovaSeq (2x150 bp). As for how the authors treated the data: Demultiplexing of reads and collapsing into UMI consensus sequences were performed with MIGEC, and V(D)J alignment was carried out with MiXCR. Using edgeR on replicate PBMC samples, clonotypes were called vaccine-responding if FDR was below 0.01 and the log2 fold change was above 5 up to day 15. CD4 or CD8 identity was assigned to each bulk clonotype according to whether the clonotype was present at higher abundance in the sequenced CD4 repertoire or the sequenced CD8 repertoire. TCRdb applied fastp at Q25 and MiXCR to the public reads, then kept only in-frame beta chains. A single entry per CDR3 protein holds the most common genes and DNA from its merged rows. The V and J calls shown here were made by TCRdb, not taken from the authors' results. The sample yields about 400,000 distinct CDR3 sequences; approximately 6% were counted once. The ten largest clones capture 15% of the sample.

Germline trimming amounts to 3 bases on V and 6 bases on J, with 5 as the count of junction bases outside the gene matches. CDR1 and CDR2 were assigned from the germline V gene (reference sequence) as SGHNT and YYREEE. The CDR3 goes from the cysteine to the phenylalanine over 15 residues. Kept here is only the CDR3 DNA, which spans 45 bases and is read in frame from base 1. The clonotype originates from a man younger than 40 who received the YFV17D yellow fever vaccine. The rearranged segments are TRBV5-4 and TRBJ2-7, and TRBD2 aligns with 14 junction nucleotides. The sample consisted of PBMCs, taken 5 days after the yellow fever booster vaccination. The CDR3 protein: CASSWGLAGDVEQYF. The bases are TGTGCCAGCAGCTGGGGACTAGCGGGAGACGTCGAGCAGTACTTC. With the rest looked up from the reference TRBV5-4 and TRBJ2-7 genes rather than sequenced, the full variable domain is ETGVTQSPTHLIKTRGQQVTLRCSSQSGHNTVSWYQQALGQGPQFIFQYYREEENGRGNFPPRFSGLQFPNYSSELNVNALELDDSALYLCASSWGLAGDVEQYFGPGTRLTVT.